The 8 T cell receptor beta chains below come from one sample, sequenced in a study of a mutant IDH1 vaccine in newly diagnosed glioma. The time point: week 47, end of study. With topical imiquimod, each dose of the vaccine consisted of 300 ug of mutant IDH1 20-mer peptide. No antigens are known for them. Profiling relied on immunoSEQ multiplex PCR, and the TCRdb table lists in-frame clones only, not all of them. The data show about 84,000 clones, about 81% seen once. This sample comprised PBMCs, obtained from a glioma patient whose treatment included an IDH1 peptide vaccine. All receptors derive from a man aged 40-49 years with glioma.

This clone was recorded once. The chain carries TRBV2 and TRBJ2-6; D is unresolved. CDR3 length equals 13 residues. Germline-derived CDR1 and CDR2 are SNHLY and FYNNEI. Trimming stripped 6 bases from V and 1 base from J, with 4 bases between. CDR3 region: CASRESGANVLTF. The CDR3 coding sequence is TGTGCCAGCAGGGAGTCTGGGGCCAACGTCCTGACTTTC.

The CDR3 DNA sequence: TGTGCCAGCACCGTTAGCGGGACGCCCTTCGATGGCTACACCTTC. Protein product: CASTVSGTPFDGYTF. The V call is TRBV28, the J call TRBJ1-2, with a weak D call TRBD1 (5 bases). Trimming removed 7 bases from V and 6 bases from J, with 21 bases in between. The CDR3 loop spans 15 amino acids. The V gene's germline CDR1 is MDHEN and CDR2 SYDVKM.

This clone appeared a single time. The CDR3 loop reads CASSLAGGLAGGTNIQYF. In DNA, the CDR3 is TGTGCCAGCAGCTTAGCAGGAGGACTAGCGGGAGGTACAAACATTCAGTACTTC. J is TRBJ2-4 and V is TRBV7-8; 14 bases map to TRBD2. The CDR3 consists of 18 residues. The germline CDR1 and CDR2 sequences are SGHVS and FQNEAQ. V dropped 0 bases and J dropped 6; count of bases not matched to a gene: 7.

The CDR3 spells CATSREGGYEQYF. The CDR3 coding sequence is TGTGCCACCAGCAGAGAGGGGGGCTACGAGCAGTACTTC. The chain recombines TRBV15 with TRBJ2-7; D perhaps matches TRBD2 (6 bases). Trimming pared 0 bases from V and 3 bases from J, leaving 6 bases between. CDR3 size: 13 residues. CDR1 and CDR2 from the germline V gene are LNHNV and YYDKDF (reference sequence).

The CDR3 DNA is TGCGCCAGCAGCCAAGATTATGAGGGGGTGGCAGATACGCAGTATTTT. Amino acids: CASSQDYEGVADTQYF. The chain links TRBV4-3 to TRBJ2-3, with D possibly TRBD1 on 6 matching bases. This CDR3 is built from 16 residues. Trimming stripped 0 bases from V and 4 bases from J, with 14 bases between. The germline V gene has CDR1 LGHNA and CDR2 YSLEER.

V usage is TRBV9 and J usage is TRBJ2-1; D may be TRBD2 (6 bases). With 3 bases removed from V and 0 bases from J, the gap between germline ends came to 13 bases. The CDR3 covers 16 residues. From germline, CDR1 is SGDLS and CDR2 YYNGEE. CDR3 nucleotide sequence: TGTGCCAGCAGCGAGGGAGGAGGGAGCTCCTACAATGAGCAGTTCTTC. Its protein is CASSEGGGSSYNEQFF.

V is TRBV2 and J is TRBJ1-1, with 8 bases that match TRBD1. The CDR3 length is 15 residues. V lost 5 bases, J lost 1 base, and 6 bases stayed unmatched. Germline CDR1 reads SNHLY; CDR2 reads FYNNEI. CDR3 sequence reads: CASSSGGFGNTEAFF. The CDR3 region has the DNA TGTGCCAGCAGTTCAGGGGGCTTCGGGAACACTGAAGCTTTCTTT. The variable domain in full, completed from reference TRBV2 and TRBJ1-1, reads EPEVTQTPSHQVTQMGQEVILRCVPISNHLYFYWYRQILGQKVEFLVSFYNNEISEKSEIFDDQFSVERPDGSNFTLKIRSTKLEDSAMYFCASSSGGFGNTEAFFGQGTRLTVV.

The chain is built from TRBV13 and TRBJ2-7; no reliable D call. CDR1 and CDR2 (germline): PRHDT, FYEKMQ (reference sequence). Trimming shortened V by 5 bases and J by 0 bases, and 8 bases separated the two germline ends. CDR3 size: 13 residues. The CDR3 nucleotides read TGTGCCAGCAGCCGCCCCGACTCCTACGAGCAGTACTTC. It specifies CASSRPDSYEQYF.